These T cell receptor beta chains were read from a single sample in a study of T cell repertoires and HLA-DP antigens. The antigens for these receptors are not known. Using immunoSEQ multiplex PCR, the repertoire was profiled, and TCRdb retains in-frame clones only, with some absent. The sample yields about 89,000 clones, 86% seen once. The sequenced sample consisted of CD4+ T cells from PBMCs. The source of these receptors is a man aged 50-60 years in good health and CMV-seronegative. Both conserved end residues are part of each CDR3. The order of the fields is V gene, J gene, D gene, CDR3 protein. D genes are given only for firm matches.

>TRBV7-6|TRBJ1-4|-
CASSLGWGTNEKLFF
>TRBV5-1|TRBJ2-3|-
CASSWAGAGSRTDTQYF
>TRBV18|TRBJ1-1|-
CASSPQRTRDGGNTEAFF
>TRBV7-2|TRBJ1-2|-
CASSLRTDNYGYTF
>TRBV7-2|TRBJ2-1|TRBD2
CASSLATSIGGISSYNEQFF
>TRBV4-1|TRBJ1-6|-
CASSLGSYSPLHF
>TRBV25-1|TRBJ1-5|TRBD1
CASRSGQGEGQPQHF
>TRBV19|TRBJ2-7|TRBD1
CASRQGASPGEQYF
>TRBV18|TRBJ2-3|TRBD2
CASSPKLAGGPDTQYF
>TRBV5-4|TRBJ1-3|TRBD1
CASSQGGEISGNTIYF
>TRBV2|TRBJ2-2|-
CASSDSTTGELFF
>TRBV4-1|TRBJ1-1|-
CASSQVGRVGGAFF
>TRBV2|TRBJ2-5|TRBD2
CASKASGVGTQYF
>TRBV27|TRBJ2-2|TRBD2
CASSPGLAGGNTGELFF
>TRBV7-2|TRBJ2-5|TRBD2
CASSLAGVQETQYF
>TRBV10-1|TRBJ2-7|-
CASIPTNHHQIKGVLGSYEQYF
>TRBV2|TRBJ2-7|-
CASWRGRLNHEQYF
>TRBV4-2|TRBJ1-2|-
CASSREGGSSYGYTF
>TRBV9|TRBJ2-3|TRBD2
CASSVDLTSGSMTDTQYF
>TRBV18|TRBJ1-4|-
CASSLTGSNREKLFF
>TRBV27|TRBJ1-4|-
CASSPQMDGYNEKLFF
>TRBV28|TRBJ2-7|TRBD1
CASSGQGNLPYEQYF
>TRBV7-2|TRBJ2-5|-
CASSSFETQYF
>TRBV18|TRBJ1-4|TRBD1
CASSPRTGSNEKLFF
>TRBV7-9|TRBJ2-3|-
CASSFGGGDTQYF
>TRBV2|TRBJ2-7|-
CASRRGMTVYEQYF
>TRBV4-3|TRBJ1-5|TRBD1
CASSQAGTEGQPQHF
>TRBV18|TRBJ2-1|-
CASSLGGAYNEQFF
>TRBV5-1|TRBJ2-7|TRBD2
CASSWESGAYEQYF
>TRBV7-3|TRBJ1-1|-
CASMAEMNTEAFF
>TRBV29-1|TRBJ2-2|-
CSALRGVSTGELFF
>TRBV5-1|TRBJ2-7|TRBD1
CASSPQGYSDRQYF
>TRBV9|TRBJ2-1|-
CASSVGVKEQFF
>TRBV5-4|TRBJ2-6|TRBD1
CASSSPGQGAGANVLTF
>TRBV15|TRBJ2-7|TRBD1
CATSMPGQGTYEQYF
>TRBV23-1|TRBJ2-1|-
CASSHPKIGFF
>TRBV6-6|TRBJ2-7|-
CASSYTINSYEQYF
>TRBV30|TRBJ1-5|-
CAWSPRGGGQPQHF
>TRBV18|TRBJ2-1|TRBD1
CASSPPGQDNEQFF
>TRBV29-1|TRBJ2-5|TRBD2
CSVEVLAGPRAQYF
>TRBV28|TRBJ1-4|-
CASSSRGLPLNEKLFF
>TRBV5-5|TRBJ2-3|-
CASSLVPAETQYF
>TRBV11-2|TRBJ1-1|-
CASSLRGGTEAFF
>TRBV7-8|TRBJ2-7|-
CASTAGIYEQYF
>TRBV14|TRBJ2-5|-
CASSPFGNSRETQYF